The clone carrying this TCR beta chain was counted between two and nine times. Its antigen is undetermined. This entry belongs to a study of T-cell reconstitution after alpha-beta-depleted transplantation in children. Overall study results and limits: Diversity and T-cell counts at one year after transplant derived mostly from new T cells. The study traced high day-60 TCRbeta diversity in some patients to surviving recipient T cells and thymic progenitors. Several hundred expanded graft clones reportedly gave rise to the alpha-beta T cells present about two months after transplant.

Construction of the TCRbeta library involved unique molecular identifiers. TCRdb analysed the PCR reads with MiXCR anew, one entry per CDR3 protein. Of 500,000 or so distinct CDR3 sequences listed, around 10% are singletons. CDR1 is DFQATT, CDR2 SNEGSKA, per germline (reference sequence). The CDR3 is made up of 15 amino acids. V lost 5 bases to trimming and J lost 2 bases; unmatched junction nucleotides: 1. The chain couples TRBV20-1 to TRBJ2-3; 16 nucleotides agree with TRBD2. Sequences were derived from PBMCs, mostly from graft donor cells, sampled 180 days after TCRalphabeta/CD19-depleted stem cell transplant. The TCR was taken from a female patient aged 2-10 years who had a stem cell transplant for aplastic anemia, so the T cells may come from the graft donor. The DNA for the CDR3 is TGCAGTGCTGGGACTAGCGGGAGGGCCACAGATACGCAGTATTTT. As protein: CSAGTSGRATDTQYF.